This entry lists 2 T cell receptor beta chains sequenced from one sample in a study of vaccination effects on CD4 cells after COVID-19. These receptors have no known antigen. TCRdb keeps only in-frame clones here, not all; method: immunoSEQ multiplex PCR. The repertoire holds 30,000 to 40,000 clones, with roughly two thirds as singletons. Antigen-specific CD4+ T cell clonotypes were called by their expansion after viral peptide-pool culture in ViraFEST. Following 10 days of culture, CD4+ T cells were isolated. All participants had two doses of either the BNT162b2 or mRNA-1273 vaccine. The sample in question was CD4+ T cells from PBMCs cultured with HCoV-229E spike peptides, obtained after COVID-19 vaccination. The receptors shown here come from a human donor who received a COVID-19 vaccine.

The V gene is TRBV5-6, the J gene TRBJ1-2; D is uncertain. Germline assignment: CDR1 SGHDT and CDR2 YYEEEE. This CDR3 comprises 12 residues. V was pared by 0 bases and J by 8 bases, with 8 bases between. The CDR3 reads CASSLVSIGYTF. For the CDR3, the DNA is TGTGCCAGCAGCTTGGTCTCGATCGGCTACACCTTC.

Of note for this clone: Mismatch with germline at one junction end may stem from a read error. The V gene is TRBV30, the J gene TRBJ1-5; the D is unclear. Per germline, CDR1 GTSNPN and CDR2 SVGIG (reference sequence). The CDR3 has 14 amino acids. CDR3 sequence (DNA): TGTGCCTGGAGTGTCAGTGTTAGCCATCAGCCCCAGCATTTT. Protein sequence: CAWSVSVSHQPQHF.